The TCR beta chain described here comes from a study of cytomegalovirus exposure and HLA in healthy donors. On the study more broadly: For the approximately 430 genotyped donors, more than 65% fell within the Caucasian-associated ancestry cluster.

Concerning this clone: Its antigen is unidentified.

Both 60 Vbeta primers and 13 Jbeta primers went into the PCR. Some clones are missing from TCRdb's copy, which holds only in-frame ones; the method was immunoSEQ multiplex PCR. Among some 77,000 clones listed, 75% to 90% were seen once. Overall study results and limits: A link between a missense DCLRE1C variant and TCR beta V- and J-gene trimming emerged from a later analysis.

V lost 3 bases, J lost 8 bases, and 15 bases lay in between. The CDR3 sequence is 14 residues long. Germline V gene lookup returns CDR1 SGHKS and CDR2 YYEKEE (reference sequence). V gene TRBV5-5 combines with J gene TRBJ1-3; TRBD1 is a possible D gene (6 bases). The sample consisted of PBMCs. This receptor was taken from a middle-aged man in good health and CMV-seropositive. CDR3 in amino acids: CASSYRQEGDTIYF. CDR3 nucleotide sequence: TGTGCCAGCAGCTATAGACAGGAAGGGGACACCATATATTTT.